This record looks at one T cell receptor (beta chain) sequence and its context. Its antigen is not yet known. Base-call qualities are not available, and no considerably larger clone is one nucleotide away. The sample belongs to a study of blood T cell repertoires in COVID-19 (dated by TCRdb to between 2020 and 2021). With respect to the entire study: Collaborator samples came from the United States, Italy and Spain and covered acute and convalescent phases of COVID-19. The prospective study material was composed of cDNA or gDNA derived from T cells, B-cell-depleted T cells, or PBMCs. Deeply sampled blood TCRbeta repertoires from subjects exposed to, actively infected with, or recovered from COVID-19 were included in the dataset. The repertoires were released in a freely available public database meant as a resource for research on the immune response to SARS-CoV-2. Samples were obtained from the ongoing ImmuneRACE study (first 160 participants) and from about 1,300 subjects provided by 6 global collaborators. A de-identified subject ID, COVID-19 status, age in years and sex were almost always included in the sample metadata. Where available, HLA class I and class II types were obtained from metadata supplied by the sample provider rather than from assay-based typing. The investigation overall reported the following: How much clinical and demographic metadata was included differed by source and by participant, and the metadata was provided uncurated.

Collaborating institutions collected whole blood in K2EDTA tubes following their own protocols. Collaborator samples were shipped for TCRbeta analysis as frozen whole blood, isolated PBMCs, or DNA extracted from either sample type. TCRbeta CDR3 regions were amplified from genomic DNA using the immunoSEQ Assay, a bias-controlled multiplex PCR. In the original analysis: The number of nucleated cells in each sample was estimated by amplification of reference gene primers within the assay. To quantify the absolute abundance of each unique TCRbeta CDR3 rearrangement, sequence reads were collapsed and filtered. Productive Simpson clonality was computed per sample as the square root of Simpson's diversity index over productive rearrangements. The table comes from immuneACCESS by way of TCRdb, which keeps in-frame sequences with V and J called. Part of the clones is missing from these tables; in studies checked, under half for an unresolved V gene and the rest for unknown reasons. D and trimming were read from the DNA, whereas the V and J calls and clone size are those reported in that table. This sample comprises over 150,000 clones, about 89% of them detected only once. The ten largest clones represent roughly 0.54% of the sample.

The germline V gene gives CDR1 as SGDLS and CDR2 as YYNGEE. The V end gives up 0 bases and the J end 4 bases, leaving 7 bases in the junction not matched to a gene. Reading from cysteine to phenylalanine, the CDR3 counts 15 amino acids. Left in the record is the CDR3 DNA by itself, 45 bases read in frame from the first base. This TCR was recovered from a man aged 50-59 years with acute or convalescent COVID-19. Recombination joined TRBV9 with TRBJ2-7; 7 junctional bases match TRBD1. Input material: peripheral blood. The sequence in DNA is TGTGCCAGCAGCGTAGGGGACAGCCCGGGGTACGAGCAGTACTTC. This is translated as CASSVGDSPGYEQYF.